The clone carrying this TCR beta chain was seen more than once but under ten times. What it binds is unknown. This specimen comes from a study of CD8+ T cells in alopecia areata. Whole-study findings and limits: Many expanded lesional clones persisted in scalp and blood during tofacitinib treatment.

Treatment described: oral pan-JAK inhibitor, 5-10 mg twice daily. In each case, RNA was isolated and then reverse transcribed into cDNA as the sequencing template. This table comes from immunoSEQ multiplex PCR, and its TCRdb copy is limited to in-frame clones, with some not included. The sample shows about 180,000 clones, 51% of them seen only once. This CDR3 region has 14 residues. Trimming removed 2 bases from V and 3 bases from J, with 8 bases in between. Per germline, CDR1 MNHEY and CDR2 SVGAGI. The rearrangement uses TRBV6-5 and TRBJ1-5, with unresolved D. The sample was CD8+ T cells sorted from blood, taken around week 54, from a patient treated with tofacitinib. The clonotype was recovered from a human donor with alopecia areata. The chain's CDR3 is CASSYAQYNQPQHF. In DNA, the CDR3 is TGTGCCAGCAGTTACGCACAGTACAATCAGCCCCAGCATTTT.